A single sample gave rise to the 25 T cell receptor beta chains below, sequenced in a study of identical twins. TCRdb called the 5' RACE reads again in MiXCR, with one record for every CDR3 protein. Of 540,000 or so distinct CDR3 sequences listed, around 24% are singletons. The data were also submitted as part of a second study, on yellow fever vaccine responses in identical twins.

The sequenced sample was CD4+ T cells sorted from blood. All receptors come from a woman between 18 and 29 years old in good health.

Only a few counts were recorded for this clonotype. J is TRBJ2-1 and V is TRBV5-5; D may be TRBD2 (7 bases). CDR1 and CDR2 from the germline V gene are SGHKS and YYEKEE (reference sequence). The CDR3 runs 17 residues. The germline V and J ends were trimmed by 1 base and 1 base, with 15 bases remaining between them. This chain's CDR3 is CASSLSGGLVSYNEQFF. For the CDR3, the DNA is TGTGCCAGCAGCTTGTCGGGGGGCTTAGTGTCCTACAATGAGCAGTTCTTC. The whole variable domain, remainder taken from reference TRBV5-5 and TRBJ2-1, is DAGVTQSPTHLIKTRGQQVTLRCSPISGHKSVSWYQQVLGQGPQFIFQYYEKEERGRGNFPDRFSARQFPNYSSELNVNALLLGDSALYLCASSLSGGLVSYNEQFFGPGTRLTVL.

The rearrangement links TRBV20-1 to TRBJ2-1; maybe TRBD1 (5 bases). The CDR3 covers 16 residues. CDR1 DFQATT and CDR2 SNEGSKA come from the germline V gene (reference sequence). V was shortened by 0 bases and J by 9 bases, with 21 bases between the two germline ends. CDR3 in amino acids: CSARESRVAVYTEQFF. The CDR3 region has the DNA TGCAGTGCTAGAGAGAGCAGGGTGGCTGTTTATACTGAGCAGTTCTTC.

A few counts support this clonotype. The V gene is TRBV9, the J gene TRBJ2-7, with TRBD2 matching over 9 bases. CDR3 length equals 16 residues. Germline-derived CDR1 and CDR2 are SGDLS and YYNGEE. V shed 1 base and J 2 bases; nucleotides not matched to a gene: 7. The CDR3 DNA reads TGTGCCAGCAGCGTAACTAGCGGGTCTCCGCCCTACGAGCAGTACTTC. Amino acids: CASSVTSGSPPYEQYF. Variable domain in full (rest from reference TRBV9 and TRBJ2-7): DSGVTQTPKHLITATGQRVTLRCSPRSGDLSVYWYQQSLDQGLQFLIQYYNGEERAKGNILERFSAQQFPDLHSELNLSSLELGDSALYFCASSVTSGSPPYEQYFGPGTRLTVT.

This clonotype has just a few counts. V is TRBV6-1 and J is TRBJ1-5; D remains unclear. The CDR3 totals 14 residues. CDR1 is MNHNS and CDR2 is SASEGT in the germline V gene. Trimming shortened V by 6 bases and J by 3 bases, and 12 bases separated the two germline ends. The CDR3 reads CASRRERVNQPQHF. The CDR3 DNA is TGTGCCAGCAGGAGGGAAAGAGTCAATCAGCCCCAGCATTTT.

This clonotype has just a few counts. This chain connects TRBV10-3 to TRBJ2-1, with 8 bases fitting TRBD1. This CDR3 has 13 amino acids. The V segment lost 7 bases and the J segment 9 bases; nucleotides outside the gene matches: 8. In germline, CDR1 is ENHRY, CDR2 SYGVKD. The CDR3 DNA reads TGTGCCATCAAGAGACAGGGGTTTGGTGAGCAGTTCTTC. Protein product: CAIKRQGFGEQFF.

The V call is TRBV12-3 or TRBV12-4, the J call TRBJ2-1, with D possibly matching TRBD1 (5 bases). This CDR3 spans 16 amino acids. The ends were cut back, 0 bases at V and 2 bases at J, with 11 bases in the middle. Here the CDR3 reads CASSLAGQVAYNEQFF. The CDR3 bases are TGTGCCAGCAGTTTAGCGGGGCAGGTAGCCTACAATGAGCAGTTCTTC.

The V gene is TRBV4-1, the J gene TRBJ2-1; 15 bases match TRBD2. The CDR3 sequence is 19 residues long. Germline loops: CDR1 MGHRA, CDR2 YSYEKL. V dropped 1 base and J dropped 6; count of bases not matched to a gene: 10. Written as DNA, the CDR3 is TGCGCCAGCAGCCAAGTTGGACTAGCGGGAGGGCCGCGCGGCAATGAGCAGTTCTTC. Translated, it gives CASSQVGLAGGPRGNEQFF.

This clonotype was observed a handful of times. The J gene is TRBJ2-3, the V gene TRBV28; D possibly corresponds to TRBD2 (6 bases). This CDR3 is built from 13 residues. Germline CDR1 MDHEN, CDR2 SYDVKM. V was trimmed by 6 bases and J by 3 bases, leaving 10 bases between them. The CDR3 DNA is TGTGCCAGCAGGCAAGGGACTACAGATACGCAGTATTTT. Translation: CASRQGTTDTQYF.

The chain links TRBV24-1 to TRBJ2-3, with D unclear. The CDR3 runs 13 residues. Germline V gene data show CDR1 as KGHDR and CDR2 as SFDVKD. V lost 5 bases and J lost 4, with 9 bases in between. The CDR3 region has the DNA TGTGCCACCAGTGTTAGTGGGGCAGATACGCAGTATTTT. Its protein is CATSVSGADTQYF.

The chain is built from TRBV5-1 and TRBJ2-2; D not certain. V dropped 0 bases and J dropped 4 bases, with 10 bases sitting between them. CDR1 SGHRS and CDR2 YFSETQ come from the germline V gene. CDR3 size: 15 residues. CDR3 DNA sequence: TGCGCCAGCAGCTTGGGGGGAAAATCCACCGGGGAGCTGTTTTTT. Translated: CASSLGGKSTGELFF.

This clonotype was found a few times. This sequence joins TRBV7-8 and TRBJ2-3; a possible D gene is TRBD2 (6 bases). Trimming pared 1 base from V and 2 bases from J, leaving 13 bases between. This CDR3 region has 16 residues. Germline loops: CDR1 SGHVS, CDR2 FQNEAQ. Here the CDR3 DNA reads TGTGCCAGCAGCTTAGGTGTTAGCGGCTACACAGATACGCAGTATTTT. Protein product: CASSLGVSGYTDTQYF.

This clonotype was seen only a few times. The chain links TRBV2 to TRBJ1-1; a possible D gene is TRBD1 (6 bases). The CDR3 loop spans 15 amino acids. V was cut by 3 bases and J by 7 bases, with 18 bases left in between. The germline V gene has CDR1 SNHLY and CDR2 FYNNEI. For the CDR3, the DNA is TGTGCCAGCAGTGATGCAACAGGGCTCCGGGGTGAAGCTTTCTTT. Translating gives CASSDATGLRGEAFF.

This chain connects TRBV5-6 to TRBJ2-7; weak D call: TRBD1 (6 bases). Germline V CDR1 and CDR2: SGHDT, YYEEEE. The CDR3 extends over 13 amino acids. V was clipped by 2 bases and J by 6 bases, with 12 bases between them. This chain's CDR3 is CASSFGQGLEQYF. The CDR3 bases are TGTGCCAGCAGCTTTGGGCAGGGGCTCGAGCAGTACTTC. The variable domain in full, completed from reference TRBV5-6 and TRBJ2-7, reads DAGVTQSPTHLIKTRGQQVTLRCSPKSGHDTVSWYQQALGQGPQFIFQYYEEEERQRGNFPDRFSGHQFPNYSSELNVNALLLGDSALYLCASSFGQGLEQYFGPGTRLTVT.

Only a few counts were recorded for this clonotype. This chain connects TRBV20-1 to TRBJ2-1; TRBD2 aligns across 11 bases. CDR3 length equals 14 residues. Trimming removed 6 bases from V and 3 bases from J; junction bases left unmatched: 4. Germline V gene lookup returns CDR1 DFQATT and CDR2 SNEGSKA (reference sequence). The CDR3 bases are TGCAGTGCAAGCCTAGCGGGAGGCTACAATGAGCAGTTCTTC. Protein: CSASLAGGYNEQFF.

In its sample, this clonotype was seen a few times. The chain is built from TRBV28 and TRBJ2-5; maybe TRBD2 (6 bases). This CDR3 comprises 16 residues. With 2 bases removed from V and 4 bases from J, the gap between germline ends came to 17 bases. From germline, CDR1 is MDHEN and CDR2 SYDVKM. CDR3 in amino acids: CASSLGSRLVAETQYF. The DNA for the CDR3 is TGTGCCAGCAGTTTAGGATCCCGACTAGTTGCAGAGACCCAGTACTTC. The whole variable domain, filled in from reference TRBV28 and TRBJ2-5, reads DVKVTQSSRYLVKRTGEKVFLECVQDMDHENMFWYRQDPGLGLRLIYFSYDVKMKEKGDIPEGYSVSREKKERFSLILESASTNQTSMYLCASSLGSRLVAETQYFGPGTRLLVL.

A few counts support this clonotype. The gene calls are TRBV12-3 or TRBV12-4 and TRBJ1-2, with 8 bases that match TRBD1. The CDR3 is 17 residues long. Germline trimming cut 5 bases from V and 4 bases from J; bases unmatched to any gene: 15. The CDR3 spells CASSPFRGQTLGYGYTF. The CDR3, as DNA: TGTGCCAGCAGTCCCTTCAGGGGGCAGACTCTCGGCTATGGCTACACCTTC.

J is TRBJ2-7 and V is TRBV27; D may be TRBD1 or TRBD2 (5 bases each). Trimming shortened V by 3 bases and J by 3 bases, and 15 bases separated the two germline ends. The CDR3 length is 15 residues. The germline V gene encodes CDR1 MNHEY and CDR2 SMNVEV (reference sequence). The CDR3 sequence is CASSLSGTPFYEQYF. The CDR3 DNA follows: TGTGCCAGCAGTTTGTCAGGGACCCCGTTCTACGAGCAGTACTTC.

This clonotype was detected a few times. This chain joins TRBV19 and TRBJ2-3; 7 bases match TRBD2. V lost 0 bases and J lost 7; bases outside the gene matches: 10. The CDR3 consists of 16 residues. Germline CDR1 is LNHDA and CDR2 is SQIVND (reference sequence). CDR3 sequence reads: CASSIDAGTGGNTQYF. CDR3 nucleotides: TGTGCCAGTAGTATAGACGCCGGGACGGGGGGAAATACGCAGTATTTT.

A few counts support this clonotype. This sequence joins TRBV7-9 and TRBJ2-3, with D unresolved. The CDR3 runs 17 residues. Trimming stripped 1 base from V and 5 bases from J, with 19 bases between. In germline, CDR1 is SEHNR, CDR2 FQNEAQ (reference sequence). The CDR3 loop reads CASSLGIGAPVVDTQYF. The DNA for the CDR3 is TGTGCCAGCAGCTTAGGTATTGGAGCCCCTGTGGTAGATACGCAGTATTTT.

This clonotype has a handful of counts. V usage is TRBV9 and J usage is TRBJ2-7; 9 positions agree with TRBD2. The V segment lost 0 bases and the J segment 7 bases; nucleotides outside the gene matches: 11. CDR3 length: 16 residues. Germline CDR1 reads SGDLS; CDR2 reads YYNGEE. The DNA of the CDR3 is TGTGCCAGCAGCGTAGAACCTAGCGGGATGATCGGAGAGCAGTACTTC. The encoded protein is CASSVEPSGMIGEQYF.

The table lists this clonotype with a few counts. The J gene is TRBJ2-3, the V gene TRBV21-1; no DNA check was done on the table's D call, TRBD1. TRBV21-1 corresponds to a pseudogene. The CDR3 is 15 residues long. CDR3 region: CASSKGAGYTDTQYF. The CDR3 region has the DNA TGTGCCAGCAGCAAAGGAGCAGGGTATACAGATACGCAGTATTTT.

This clonotype has more than one count but fewer than ten. The gene calls are TRBV7-9 and TRBJ1-6; 8 bases are shared with TRBD1. The CDR3 extends over 17 amino acids. J gave up 9 bases and V 5 bases, and 15 bases lay outside the gene matches. From germline, CDR1 is SEHNR and CDR2 FQNEAQ (reference sequence). Here the CDR3 DNA reads TGTGCCAGCAGCCGGACAGGGATGATTAATGGAGCTTCACCCCTCCACTTT. This gives the protein CASSRTGMINGASPLHF.

This clonotype was recorded many times. The rearrangement joins TRBV12-3 or TRBV12-4 to TRBJ2-1; D possibly corresponds to TRBD1 (5 bases). V was trimmed by 4 bases and J by 6 bases, leaving 13 bases between them. CDR3 length equals 14 residues. DNA of the CDR3: TGTGCCAGCAGTTCACAGGAGTCTAGCAATGAGCAGTTCTTC. Amino acids: CASSSQESSNEQFF.

The rearrangement uses TRBV20-1 and TRBJ2-7, with 9 bases matching TRBD1. Trimming removed 5 bases from V and 3 bases from J; junction bases left unmatched: 2. Germline V gives CDR1 DFQATT, CDR2 SNEGSKA (reference sequence). The CDR3 length is 12 residues. The CDR3 coding sequence is TGCAGTGCTGGGGGACAGGGCTACGAGCAGTACTTC. Translation: CSAGGQGYEQYF.

This chain joins TRBV18 and TRBJ2-1; 11 bases are shared with TRBD2. The germline gives CDR1 KGHSH, CDR2 LQKENI. With V trimmed by 2 bases and J by 6 bases, 6 bases remained unmatched. The CDR3 is 16 residues long. The CDR3 loop reads CASSPSPGLAVNEQFF. The CDR3 nucleotides are TGTGCCAGCTCACCATCACCGGGACTAGCGGTCAATGAGCAGTTCTTC.